The T cell receptor beta chain under discussion was sequenced for a study of blood T cell repertoires in COVID-19. There are 14 residues in the CDR3. The V end lost 4 bases, the J end lost 7 bases, and 17 bases lay between the germline ends. Germline CDR1 and CDR2: SGDLS and YYNGEE. Some clones are missing from TCRdb's copy, which holds only in-frame ones; the method was immunoSEQ multiplex PCR. The sample has fewer than 250,000 clones, 70% to 85% seen once. This clone was counted a few times. The sequence was collected from a woman younger than 45 who had recovered from COVID-19. The chain carries TRBV9 and TRBJ1-1; D gene unclear. Sequencing was done on a sample of PBMCs or T cells enriched from blood (not recorded which). The DNA for the CDR3 is TGTGCCAGCAGCCCCCGTTTGGCCACCTTTGAAGCTTTCTTT. The encoded protein is CASSPRLATFEAFF.